This T cell receptor (beta chain) was captured by sequencing in a study of T cells in Graves' hyperthyroidism and ophthalmopathy. Points from the study as a whole: A model built on 13 V-J features separated ophthalmopathy from stable hyperthyroidism.

Ophthalmopathy patients all had a Clinical Activity Score of at least 3, a NOSPECS grade of at least 4 and disease under 3 months old. Diagnostic assessment was based on clinical symptoms, serum thyroxine and TRAb, thyroid ultrasound and orbital computed tomography. J gave up 3 bases and V 3 bases, and 9 bases lay outside the gene matches. The CDR3 sequence is 15 residues long. Looked up from germline, CDR1 is SGHRS and CDR2 is YFSETQ. The table lists this clonotype with many counts. No antigen is known for it. RNA transcripts served as the template for amplifying TCR beta CDR3 regions. First-round RT-PCR of the TCR CDR3 relied on the HTBI primer set. TCRdb recomputed calls from the multiplex PCR reads with MiXCR, one row per CDR3 protein. The sample lists 360,000 or so distinct CDR3 sequences; 15% to 20% were seen once.

V usage is TRBV5-1 and J usage is TRBJ2-7; 7 nucleotides line up with TRBD1. The sequenced sample consisted of blood. This clonotype was obtained from a woman in her 40s with Graves' ophthalmopathy. This chain's CDR3 is CASSSLGDSVYEQYF. DNA of the CDR3: TGCGCCAGCAGCTCATTAGGGGACAGCGTCTACGAGCAGTACTTC.